Below, one TCR beta chain is given with its context. Enrollment of patients from Seattle took place during active infection, with longitudinal follow-up. This sample was taken from a study of blood T cell repertoires in COVID-19. Study processing details: Nucleated cell counts were estimated from reference gene primer amplification. Assay used: immunoSEQ multiplex PCR; TCRdb lists only in-frame clones, some missing. V and J calls and clone size follow that table, whereas D and trimming were derived from the DNA. The sample has 200,000 to 250,000 clones; approximately 78% are singletons. V trimming: 5 bases; J trimming: 3 bases; junction bases outside the gene matches: 11. The CDR3 contains 16 residues. Germline CDR1 SGHNT, CDR2 YYREEE (reference sequence).

Sequencing input: peripheral blood. The chain joins TRBV5-4 to TRBJ2-7; 10 nucleotides align to TRBD1. The receptor's source is a woman in her 70s with COVID-19, enrolled during active disease. CDR3 residues: CASRAGTGEGVYEQYF. In nucleotides, the CDR3 is TGTGCCAGCAGGGCTGGGACAGGGGAAGGGGTCTACGAGCAGTACTTC.